This T cell receptor (beta chain) was captured in a study of blood T cell repertoires in COVID-19 (dated by TCRdb to 2018 to 2021). The study in broad terms: The collaborator samples originated in the United States, Italy and Spain and spanned the acute and convalescent phases of COVID-19. The prospective study material was composed of cDNA or gDNA derived from T cells, B-cell-depleted T cells, or PBMCs. Where available, HLA class I and class II types were obtained from metadata supplied by the sample provider rather than from assay-based typing. A de-identified subject ID, COVID-19 status, age in years and sex were almost always included in the sample metadata. The dataset comprised deeply sampled blood TCRbeta repertoires from subjects exposed to, actively infected with, or recovered from COVID-19. Samples came from the ongoing ImmuneRACE study (first 160 participants) plus 1,254 subjects from 6 global collaborators. The repertoires were released in a freely available public database intended as a resource for research on the immune response to SARS-CoV-2. Study-wide findings and limitations: Clinical and demographic metadata were provided uncurated, with the amount varying by source and participant.

The cysteine opens and the phenylalanine closes a CDR3 of 17 amino acids. CDR3 DNA only is kept here, 51 bases in frame from base 1. The germline V end is reduced by 4 bases and the J end by 0 bases; junction bases left unmatched: 8. CDR1 and CDR2 (MDHEN, SYDVKM) derive from the germline V gene. Details on this clone: It has no known antigen specificity. Base-call qualities are not available, and no considerably larger clone is one nucleotide away.

Enrolling through a virtual design, the prospective study's participants ranged in age from roughly 18 to 90 years and lived across some 23 United States geographic areas. In the prospective study, participants were assigned to cohorts based on the clinical history participants reported in a screening survey and a study questionnaire. Mobile phlebotomists in the prospective study collected whole blood, serum and a nasopharyngeal or oropharyngeal swab from every participant. Additional blood draws and questionnaires over an approximately 2-month period could optionally be provided by prospective study participants. Prospective study blood samples were shipped either frozen or at room temperature before DNA extraction. TCRbeta CDR3 regions were amplified from genomic DNA by means of the immunoSEQ Assay, a bias-controlled multiplex PCR. Regarding the original processing steps: Within the assay, amplification of reference gene primers was used to estimate how many nucleated cells each sample contained. To quantify the absolute abundance of each unique TCRbeta CDR3 rearrangement, sequence reads were collapsed and filtered. For each sample, productive Simpson clonality was calculated as the square root of Simpson's diversity index over productive rearrangements. TCRdb took over this immuneACCESS table, retaining in-frame rearrangements with V and J assigned. Such tables are incomplete; in checked studies, under half of the missing clones stem from an unresolved V gene, and the remainder is unexplained. That table gives V, J and clone size, and the DNA gave D and trimming. This sample comprises fewer than 350,000 clones, 80% to 90% of them detected only once. Clones ranked in the top ten supply over 3.5% of the sample.

This clonotype was obtained from a young woman with acute COVID-19. Sample: PBMCs or T cells enriched from blood (not recorded which). The chain uses TRBV28 and TRBJ2-3; the junction holds 9 bases that match TRBD1. Here is the DNA: TGTGCCAGCAGTTCCCCGGGACAGGGACGGAGCACAGATACGCAGTATTTT. This gives the protein CASSSPGQGRSTDTQYF.